This entry concerns a single TCR beta chain. Its specificity is unknown. Germline and junction disagree at one end, which may indicate a read error. The diagnosis combined clinical symptoms, thyroxine, TRAb, thyroid ultrasound and orbital computed tomography scans. The CDR3 extends over 16 amino acids. Looked up from germline, CDR1 is SGHRS and CDR2 is YFSETQ. The entry originates in a study of Graves' ophthalmopathy and Graves' hyperthyroidism. Findings of the study overall: Separation of ophthalmopathy from stable hyperthyroidism was achieved by a 13-signature model, at 85% to 90% sensitivity and around 81% specificity. A majority of expanded thyroid clonotypes exceeding 0.001 frequency were likewise present in blood.

For repertoire sequencing, the TCR beta CDR3 regions were amplified from RNA transcripts. A first-round RT-PCR used HTBI primers, followed by a second-round multiplex PCR. TCRdb recomputed calls from the multiplex PCR reads with MiXCR, one row per CDR3 protein. Of about 550,000 distinct CDR3 sequences in the sample, under 40% were seen once. The sample comprised peripheral blood or thyroid tissue (not recorded which). This TCR came from an adult man with Graves' hyperthyroidism. This sequence joins TRBV5-1 and TRBJ1-5; the D is unclear. CDR3 DNA sequence: TGCGCCAGCAGCTTGGACCCCATGGGGTTAGGTCAGCCCCGGCATTTT. Protein sequence: CASSLDPMGLGQPRHF.